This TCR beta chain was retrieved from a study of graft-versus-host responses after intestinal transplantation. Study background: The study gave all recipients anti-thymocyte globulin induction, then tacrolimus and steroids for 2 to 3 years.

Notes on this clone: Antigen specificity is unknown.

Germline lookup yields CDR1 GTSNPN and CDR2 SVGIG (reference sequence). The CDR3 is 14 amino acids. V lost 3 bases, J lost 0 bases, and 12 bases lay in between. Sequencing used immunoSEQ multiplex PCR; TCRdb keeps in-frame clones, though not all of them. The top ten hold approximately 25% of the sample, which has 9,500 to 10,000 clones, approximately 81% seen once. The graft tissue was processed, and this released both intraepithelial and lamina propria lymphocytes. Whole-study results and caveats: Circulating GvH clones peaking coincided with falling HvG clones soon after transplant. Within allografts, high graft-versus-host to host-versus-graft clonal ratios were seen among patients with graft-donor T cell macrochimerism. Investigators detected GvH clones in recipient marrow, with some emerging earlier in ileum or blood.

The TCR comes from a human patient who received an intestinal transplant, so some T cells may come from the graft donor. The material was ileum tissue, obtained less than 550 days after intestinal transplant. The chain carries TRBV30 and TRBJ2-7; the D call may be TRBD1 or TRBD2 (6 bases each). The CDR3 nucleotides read TGTGCCTGGAGCTGGCGGGACATCTCCTACGAGCAGTACTTC. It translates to CAWSWRDISYEQYF.